This TCR beta chain emerged from a study of T cells after yellow fever vaccination. Study results and limitations: The study re-detected most primary-vaccination clones after the booster (about 96% CD4, roughly 85% CD8).

This CDR3 has 15 residues. The V gene's germline CDR1 is SGHRS and CDR2 YFSETQ. The J segment lost 5 bases and the V segment lost 4 bases, leaving 7 bases of the junction unmatched. This clonotype was counted ten times or more. No antigen is known for it. Template switching with 5'RACE generated the TCR cDNA and added a universal primer site and UMIs. TCRdb recomputed calls from the 5' RACE reads with MiXCR, one row per CDR3 protein. The table has 300,000 to 400,000 distinct CDR3 sequences, roughly 6.2% seen once. This specimen consisted of PBMCs, obtained 5 days after the yellow fever booster vaccination. V and J are TRBV5-1 and TRBJ1-4; TRBD1 agrees at 8 bases. This sequence originates from a man under 40 who received the YFV17D yellow fever vaccine. The CDR3 here is CASSANQGANEKLFF. The CDR3 DNA reads as TGCGCCAGCAGCGCGAATCAGGGGGCAAATGAAAAACTGTTTTTT.